This T cell receptor beta chain emerged from a study of CD8 T cells in Susac syndrome. RNA amounts of 0.5 to 1 ug underwent reverse transcription with random hexamers. TCRdb called the immunoSEQ multiplex PCR reads again in MiXCR, with one record for every CDR3 protein. Of 130,000 to 150,000 distinct CDR3 sequences listed, around 94% are singletons. V gave up 6 bases and J gave up 5 bases, with 18 bases separating them. The CDR3 loop spans 15 amino acids. Germline V CDR1 and CDR2: MDHEN, SYDVKM. The receptor's source is a human donor in good health. The specimen was CD8+ T cells from PBMCs. The chain recombines TRBV28 with TRBJ2-3, with D tentatively TRBD2 (6 bases). The CDR3 is CASSISGTGGDTQYF. The CDR3 bases are TGTGCCAGCAGCATTAGCGGAACTGGTGGAGATACGCAGTATTTT. Full variable domain (outside the CDR3, taken from reference TRBV28 and TRBJ2-3): DVKVTQSSRYLVKRTGEKVFLECVQDMDHENMFWYRQDPGLGLRLIYFSYDVKMKEKGDIPEGYSVSREKKERFSLILESASTNQTSMYLCASSISGTGGDTQYFGPGTRLTVL.